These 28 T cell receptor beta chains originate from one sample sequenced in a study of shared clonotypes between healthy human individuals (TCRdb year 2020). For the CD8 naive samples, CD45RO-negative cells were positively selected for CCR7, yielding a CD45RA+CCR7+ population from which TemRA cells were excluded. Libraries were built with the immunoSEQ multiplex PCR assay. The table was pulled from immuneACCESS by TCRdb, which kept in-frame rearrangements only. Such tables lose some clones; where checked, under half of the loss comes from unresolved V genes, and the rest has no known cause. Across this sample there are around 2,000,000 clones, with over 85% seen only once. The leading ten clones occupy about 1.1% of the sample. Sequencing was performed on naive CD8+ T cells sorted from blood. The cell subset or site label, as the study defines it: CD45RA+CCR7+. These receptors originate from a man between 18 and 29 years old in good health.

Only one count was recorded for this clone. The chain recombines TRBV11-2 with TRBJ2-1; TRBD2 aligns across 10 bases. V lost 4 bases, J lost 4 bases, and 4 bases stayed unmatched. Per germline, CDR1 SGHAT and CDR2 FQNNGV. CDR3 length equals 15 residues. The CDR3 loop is CASSSAGGFYNEQFF. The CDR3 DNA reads TGTGCCAGCAGCTCAGCGGGAGGGTTTTACAATGAGCAGTTCTTC.

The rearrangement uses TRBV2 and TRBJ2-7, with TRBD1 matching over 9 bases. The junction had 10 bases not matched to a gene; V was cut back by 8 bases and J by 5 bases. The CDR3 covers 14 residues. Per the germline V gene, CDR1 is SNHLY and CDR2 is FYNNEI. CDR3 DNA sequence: TGTGCCAGCGCACCGGGACAGGGAATCAACGAGCAGTACTTC. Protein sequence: CASAPGQGINEQYF.

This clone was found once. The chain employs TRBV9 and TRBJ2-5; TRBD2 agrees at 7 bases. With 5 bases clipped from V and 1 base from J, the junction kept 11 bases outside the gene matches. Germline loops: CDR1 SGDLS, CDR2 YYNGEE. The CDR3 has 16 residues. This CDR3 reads CASSPVIAGSQETQYF. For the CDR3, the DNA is TGTGCCAGCAGTCCTGTGATAGCGGGTTCCCAAGAGACCCAGTACTTC.

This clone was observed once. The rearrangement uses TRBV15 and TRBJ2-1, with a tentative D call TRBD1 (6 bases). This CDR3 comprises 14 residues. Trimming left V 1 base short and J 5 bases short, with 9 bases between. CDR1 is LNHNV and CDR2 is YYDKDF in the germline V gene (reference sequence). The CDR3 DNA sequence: TGTGCCACCAGCAGAGCTGCAGGGGACAATGAGCAGTTCTTC. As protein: CATSRAAGDNEQFF.

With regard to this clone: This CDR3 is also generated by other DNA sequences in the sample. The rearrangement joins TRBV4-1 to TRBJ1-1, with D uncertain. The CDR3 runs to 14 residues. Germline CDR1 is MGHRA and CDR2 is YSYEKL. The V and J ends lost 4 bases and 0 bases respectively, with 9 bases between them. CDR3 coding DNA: TGCGCCAGCAGCCCCAGTTCCTTGAACACTGAAGCTTTCTTT. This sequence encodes CASSPSSLNTEAFF.

The CDR3 bases are TGTGCCCCCGGGAGCGGGGGCCCTTGGGTGGAGACCCAGTACTTC. It is translated as CAPGSGGPWVETQYF. The chain links TRBV7-2 to TRBJ2-5; 8 nucleotides line up with TRBD2. Germline CDR1 reads SGHTA; CDR2 reads FQGNSA. J gave up 5 bases and V 11 bases, and 16 bases lay outside the gene matches. The CDR3 loop spans 15 amino acids.

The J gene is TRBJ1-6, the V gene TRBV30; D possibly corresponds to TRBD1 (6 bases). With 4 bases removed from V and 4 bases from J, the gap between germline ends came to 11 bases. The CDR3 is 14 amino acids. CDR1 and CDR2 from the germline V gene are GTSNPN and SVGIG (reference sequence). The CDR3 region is CAWKKRGYNSPLHF. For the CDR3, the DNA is TGTGCCTGGAAGAAAAGGGGGTATAATTCACCCCTCCACTTT.

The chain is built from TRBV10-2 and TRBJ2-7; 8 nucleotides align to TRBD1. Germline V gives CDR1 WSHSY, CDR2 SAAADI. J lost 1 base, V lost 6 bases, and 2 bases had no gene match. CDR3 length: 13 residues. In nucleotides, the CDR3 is TGCGCCAGCAGGGACAGGGTTTCCTACGAGCAGTACTTC. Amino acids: CASRDRVSYEQYF.

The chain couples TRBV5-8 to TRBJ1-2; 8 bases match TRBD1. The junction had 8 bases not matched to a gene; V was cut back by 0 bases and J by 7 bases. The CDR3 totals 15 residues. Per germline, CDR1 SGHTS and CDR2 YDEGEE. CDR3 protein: CASSLGLDRVRGYTF. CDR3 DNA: TGTGCCAGCAGCTTGGGACTGGACAGGGTGCGTGGCTACACCTTC. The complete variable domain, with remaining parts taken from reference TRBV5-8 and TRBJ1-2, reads EAGVTQSPTHLIKTRGQQATLRCSPISGHTSVYWYQQALGLGLQFLLWYDEGEERNRGNFPPRFSGRQFPNYSSELNVNALELEDSALYLCASSLGLDRVRGYTFGSGTRLTVV.

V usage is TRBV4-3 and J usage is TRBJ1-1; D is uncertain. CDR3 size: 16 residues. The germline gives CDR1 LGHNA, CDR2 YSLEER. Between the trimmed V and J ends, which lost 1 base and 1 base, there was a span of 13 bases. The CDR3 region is CASSQGPGWENTEAFF. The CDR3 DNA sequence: TGCGCCAGCAGCCAAGGACCTGGGTGGGAGAACACTGAAGCTTTCTTT.

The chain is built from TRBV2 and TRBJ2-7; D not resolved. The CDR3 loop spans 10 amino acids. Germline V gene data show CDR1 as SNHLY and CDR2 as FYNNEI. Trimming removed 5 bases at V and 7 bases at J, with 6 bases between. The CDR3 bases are TGTGCCAGCAGTACCGGGGAGCAGTACTTC. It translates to CASSTGEQYF.

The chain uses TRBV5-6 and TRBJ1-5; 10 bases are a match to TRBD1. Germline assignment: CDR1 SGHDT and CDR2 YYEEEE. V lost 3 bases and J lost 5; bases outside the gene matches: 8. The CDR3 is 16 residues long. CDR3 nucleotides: TGTGCCAGCAGCTCTGGACAGGGGGTGGGCTATCAGCCCCAGCATTTT. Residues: CASSSGQGVGYQPQHF.

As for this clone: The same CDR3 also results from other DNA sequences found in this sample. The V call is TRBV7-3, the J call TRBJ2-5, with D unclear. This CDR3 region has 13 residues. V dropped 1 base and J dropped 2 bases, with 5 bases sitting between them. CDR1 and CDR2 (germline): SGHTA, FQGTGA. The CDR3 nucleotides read TGTGCCAGCAGCTTAAATTTTCAAGAGACCCAGTACTTC. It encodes CASSLNFQETQYF.

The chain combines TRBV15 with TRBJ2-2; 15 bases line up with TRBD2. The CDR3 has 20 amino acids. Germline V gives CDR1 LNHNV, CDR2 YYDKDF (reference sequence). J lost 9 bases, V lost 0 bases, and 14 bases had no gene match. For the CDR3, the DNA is TGTGCCACCAGCAGAGACGGGCGGAGGACTAGCGGGGGGGCTGTCAGGGAGCTGTTTTTT. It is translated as CATSRDGRRTSGGAVRELFF.

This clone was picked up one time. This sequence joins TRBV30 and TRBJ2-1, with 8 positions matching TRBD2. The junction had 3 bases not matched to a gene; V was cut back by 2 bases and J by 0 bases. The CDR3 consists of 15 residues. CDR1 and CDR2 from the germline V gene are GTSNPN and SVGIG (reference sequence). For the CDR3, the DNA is TGTGCCTGGAGTACAAGCGGGAGCTCCTACAATGAGCAGTTCTTC. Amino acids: CAWSTSGSSYNEQFF.

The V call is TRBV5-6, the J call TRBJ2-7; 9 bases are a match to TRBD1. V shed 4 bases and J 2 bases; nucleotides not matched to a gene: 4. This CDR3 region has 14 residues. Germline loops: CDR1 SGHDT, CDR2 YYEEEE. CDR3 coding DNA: TGTGCCAGCAGCGGCGGGGACAGGGCCTACGAGCAGTACTTC. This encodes CASSGGDRAYEQYF.

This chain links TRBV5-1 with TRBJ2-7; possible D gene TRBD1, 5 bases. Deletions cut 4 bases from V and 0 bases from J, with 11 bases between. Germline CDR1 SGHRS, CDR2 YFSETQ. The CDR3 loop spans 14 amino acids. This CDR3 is CASSHDSFSYEQYF. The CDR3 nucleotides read TGCGCCAGCAGCCATGACAGTTTCTCCTACGAGCAGTACTTC.

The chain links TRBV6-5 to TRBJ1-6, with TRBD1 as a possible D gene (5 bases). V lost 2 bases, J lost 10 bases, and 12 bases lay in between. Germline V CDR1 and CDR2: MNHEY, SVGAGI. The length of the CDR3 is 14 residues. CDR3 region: CASSYTGPQSPLHF. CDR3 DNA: TGTGCCAGCAGTTACACGGGGCCACAGTCACCCCTCCACTTT.

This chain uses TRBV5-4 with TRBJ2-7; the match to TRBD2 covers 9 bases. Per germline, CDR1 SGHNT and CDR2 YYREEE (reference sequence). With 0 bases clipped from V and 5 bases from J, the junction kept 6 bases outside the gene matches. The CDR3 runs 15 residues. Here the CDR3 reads CASSLGASGVDEQYF. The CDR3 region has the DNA TGTGCCAGCAGCTTGGGGGCTAGCGGGGTGGACGAGCAGTACTTC.

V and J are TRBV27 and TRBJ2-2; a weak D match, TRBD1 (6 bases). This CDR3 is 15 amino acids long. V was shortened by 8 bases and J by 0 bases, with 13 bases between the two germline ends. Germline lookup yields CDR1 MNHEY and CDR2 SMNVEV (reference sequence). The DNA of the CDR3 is TGTGCCAGCTTTCGCTGGGGGCCGAACACCGGGGAGCTGTTTTTT. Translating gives CASFRWGPNTGELFF.

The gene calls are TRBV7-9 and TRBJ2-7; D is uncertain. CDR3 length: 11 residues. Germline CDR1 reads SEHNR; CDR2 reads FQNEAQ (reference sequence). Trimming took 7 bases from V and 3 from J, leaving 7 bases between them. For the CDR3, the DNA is TGTGCCAGCACCACCTACTACGAGCAGTACTTC. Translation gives CASTTYYEQYF.

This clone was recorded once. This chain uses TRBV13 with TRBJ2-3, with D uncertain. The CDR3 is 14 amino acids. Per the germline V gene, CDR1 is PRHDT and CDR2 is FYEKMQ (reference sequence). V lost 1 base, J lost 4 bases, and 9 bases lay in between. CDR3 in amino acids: CASSLVAESDTQYF. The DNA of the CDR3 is TGTGCCAGCAGCTTAGTCGCGGAATCAGATACGCAGTATTTT.

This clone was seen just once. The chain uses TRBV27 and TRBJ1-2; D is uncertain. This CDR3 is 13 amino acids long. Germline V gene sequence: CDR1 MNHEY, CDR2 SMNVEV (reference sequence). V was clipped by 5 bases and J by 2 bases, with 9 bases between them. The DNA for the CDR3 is TGTGCCAGCAGTGAGGTCGCAAACTATGGCTACACCTTC. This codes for CASSEVANYGYTF.

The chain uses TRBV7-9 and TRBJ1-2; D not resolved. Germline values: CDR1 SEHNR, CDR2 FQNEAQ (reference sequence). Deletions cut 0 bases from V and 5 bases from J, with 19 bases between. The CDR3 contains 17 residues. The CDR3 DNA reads TGTGCCAGCAGCTTAGCGCTTATGGAAGTTCGGGGTTATGGCTACACCTTC. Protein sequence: CASSLALMEVRGYGYTF.

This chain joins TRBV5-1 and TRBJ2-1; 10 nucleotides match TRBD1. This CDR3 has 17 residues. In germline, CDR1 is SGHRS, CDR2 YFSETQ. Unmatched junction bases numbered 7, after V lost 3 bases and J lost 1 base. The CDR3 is CASSSGQGNRSYNEQFF. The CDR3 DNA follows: TGCGCCAGCAGCTCGGGACAGGGGAATAGGTCCTACAATGAGCAGTTCTTC.

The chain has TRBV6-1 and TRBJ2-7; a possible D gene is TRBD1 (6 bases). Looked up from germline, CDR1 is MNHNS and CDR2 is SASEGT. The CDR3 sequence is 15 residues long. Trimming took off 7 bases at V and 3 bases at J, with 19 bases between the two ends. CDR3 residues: CASTGPGHGHYEQYF. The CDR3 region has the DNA TGTGCCAGCACCGGACCGGGACATGGCCACTACGAGCAGTACTTC.

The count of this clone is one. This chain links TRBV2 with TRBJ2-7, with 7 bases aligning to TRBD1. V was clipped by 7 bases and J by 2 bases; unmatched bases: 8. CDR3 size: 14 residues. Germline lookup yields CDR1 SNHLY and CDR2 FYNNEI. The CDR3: CASIPGTVPYEQYF. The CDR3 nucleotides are TGTGCCAGCATTCCCGGGACAGTGCCCTACGAGCAGTACTTC.

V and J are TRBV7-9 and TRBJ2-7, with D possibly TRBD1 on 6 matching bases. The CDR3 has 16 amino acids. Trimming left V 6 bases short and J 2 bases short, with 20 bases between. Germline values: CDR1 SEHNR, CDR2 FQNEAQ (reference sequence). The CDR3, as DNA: TGTGCCAGCAGTCGAATTACAGGGTTAAAGGCCTACGAGCAGTACTTC. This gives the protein CASSRITGLKAYEQYF.